This is a list of T cell receptor beta chains from one sample in a study of blood T cell repertoires in COVID-19. Data came from immunoSEQ multiplex PCR; TCRdb stores just in-frame clones and leaves some out. This repertoire shows 200,000 to 250,000 clones, about four fifths found once; its top ten account for under 10%. The sequenced material came from peripheral blood. These receptors originate from a woman of 80 years or more with COVID-19, enrolled during active disease. Each CDR3 is given with its conserved first and last residue. A D gene is named only where the DNA matches it firmly.

TRBV7-9	-	TRBJ2-5	CASSSTETQYF
TRBV12-3/TRBV12-4	-	TRBJ1-5	CASSPKQDQPQHF
TRBV19	-	TRBJ2-2	CASRTMANTGELFF
TRBV7-6	-	TRBJ2-7	CASSLGGAETYEQYF
TRBV7-6	TRBD1	TRBJ2-5	CASSLMASAGQGGETQYF
TRBV3-1/TRBV3-2	-	TRBJ2-7	CASSQVLAGVYF
TRBV28	-	TRBJ1-2	CASSSSGGYTF
TRBV7-3	-	TRBJ1-3	CASSLETVARGNTIYF
TRBV19	-	TRBJ1-2	CASSEDRFDYTF
TRBV23-1	-	TRBJ2-7	CASSQSARWHEQYF
TRBV25-1	-	TRBJ1-4	CASSDRTGSGEKLFF
TRBV11-2	-	TRBJ2-7	CASSPADSMYF
TRBV5-1	-	TRBJ2-5	CASSLGGIGGEETQYF
TRBV27	TRBD1	TRBJ2-6	CASSPAGTGTSGANVLTF
TRBV6-5	TRBD1	TRBJ1-3	CASSPTGVGNTIYF
TRBV18	-	TRBJ2-7	CASSRGGSEQYF
TRBV14	TRBD2	TRBJ2-1	CASSLGLAGGVVEQFF
TRBV15	TRBD1	TRBJ1-4	CATSRAGGREKLFF
TRBV29-1	-	TRBJ2-3	CSVAATGPTQYF
TRBV5-1	-	TRBJ2-7	CASSLDRYEQYF
TRBV29-1	TRBD1	TRBJ1-2	CSVVLPTGSLGGYTF
TRBV19	-	TRBJ2-7	CASSPGSREQYF
TRBV7-2	-	TRBJ1-3	CASSLASSGNTIYF
TRBV5-1	-	TRBJ2-1	CASSLVGGPGFYEQFF
TRBV19	TRBD1	TRBJ2-3	CASTDRMANTQYF
TRBV11-1	TRBD2	TRBJ2-2	CASSRGVAGTGELFF
TRBV7-9	-	TRBJ1-2	CASSLLQTVFYGYTF
TRBV6-5	TRBD1	TRBJ2-2	CASSQNRGTGELFF
TRBV7-3	-	TRBJ1-1	CASSLTRGINTEAFF
TRBV21-1	-	TRBJ1-1	CASSNAGVSEAFF
TRBV11-2	TRBD2	TRBJ2-7	CASSFGTSGGEQYF
TRBV20-1	-	TRBJ1-1	CSAVMNTEAFF
TRBV5-4	TRBD2	TRBJ2-1	CASSPRQRGGRDEQFF
TRBV2	TRBD1	TRBJ1-1	CASSISGTGGLAEAFF
TRBV28	TRBD1	TRBJ1-3	CASNRRQGDTIYF
TRBV6-5	TRBD1	TRBJ2-1	CASSRDRGRNEQFF
TRBV5-1	-	TRBJ1-5	CASSLTGMNQPQHF
TRBV5-1	-	TRBJ1-1	CASSLAGENTEAFF
TRBV7-8	TRBD1	TRBJ1-2	CASSLARSGGGYTF
TRBV5-1	TRBD2	TRBJ2-1	CASSPDTSGRGIEQFF
TRBV18	-	TRBJ1-1	CASQNSNTEAFF
TRBV25-1	-	TRBJ2-5	CASSEGGGLETQYF
TRBV6-5	TRBD1	TRBJ1-2	CASSYQGARYGYTF
TRBV7-2	-	TRBJ1-2	CASSRVGFAGYGYTF
TRBV6-5	-	TRBJ1-1	CASSAGLRANTEAFF
TRBV28	-	TRBJ2-7	CASSLAGPSYEQYF
TRBV7-6	TRBD2	TRBJ2-6	CASSSFSGISGANVLTF
TRBV6-6	TRBD1	TRBJ1-2	CASSPDRGYGYTF
TRBV2	TRBD1	TRBJ1-4	CASSLQGGSEKLFF
TRBV5-6	-	TRBJ1-1	CASSSGGRQVNTEAFF
TRBV6-1	TRBD1	TRBJ2-5	CASSEAGGPQETQYF
TRBV11-3	-	TRBJ2-6	CASSPTGSGANVLTF
TRBV5-1	TRBD1	TRBJ2-1	CASSLDRGEDEQFF
TRBV7-9	-	TRBJ2-7	CASSLGVSSSYEQYF